What follows are 11 T cell receptor beta chains derived from one specimen sequenced in a study of blood T cell repertoires in COVID-19. Using immunoSEQ multiplex PCR, the repertoire was profiled, and TCRdb retains in-frame clones only, with some absent. This sample carries roughly 90,000 clones, about 88% of them seen once, and the ten largest clones take approximately 5.2%. Sequenced material: peripheral blood. These receptors all stem from a woman at least 80 years old with active COVID-19.

The rearrangement uses TRBV14 and TRBJ1-2, with a tentative D call TRBD1 (5 bases). Germline V gene data show CDR1 as SGHDN and CDR2 as FVKESK. The CDR3 has 17 residues. The V and J ends lost 4 bases and 3 bases respectively, with 21 bases between them. The CDR3: CASSRPLGGRGDYGYTF. The CDR3 nucleotides read TGTGCCAGCAGCCGCCCCCTCGGAGGGAGGGGCGACTATGGCTACACCTTC. Together with reference TRBV14 and TRBJ1-2, the CDR3 gives the full variable domain: EAGVTQFPSHSVIEKGQTVTLRCDPISGHDNLYWYRRVMGKEIKFLLHFVKESKQDESGMPNNRFLAERTGGTYSTLKVQPAELEDSGVYFCASSRPLGGRGDYGYTFGSGTRLTVV.

The V call is TRBV3-1 (or the pseudogene TRBV3-2), the J call TRBJ2-1, with D hard to call. CDR1 is LGHDT, CDR2 YNNKEL, per germline (reference sequence). CDR3 length equals 11 residues. V shed 7 bases and J shed 7 bases, with 8 bases lying between them. As DNA, the CDR3 is TGTGCCAGCACGCTAGAGAATGAGCAGTTCTTC. Its translation: CASTLENEQFF.

The V call is TRBV7-9, the J call TRBJ1-1; D might be TRBD1 (5 bases). The CDR3 runs 14 residues. V lost 1 base and J lost 4, with 10 bases in between. Germline-derived CDR1 and CDR2 are SEHNR and FQNEAQ (reference sequence). For the CDR3, the DNA is TGTGCCAGCAGCTTAGTAAGGGGAAGCACTGAAGCTTTCTTT. Translating gives CASSLVRGSTEAFF.

The J gene is TRBJ1-2, the V gene TRBV9; TRBD1 might be the D (6 bases). The CDR3 covers 15 residues. V lost 4 bases, J lost 4 bases, and 17 bases lay in between. The V gene's germline CDR1 is SGDLS and CDR2 YYNGEE. The CDR3, as DNA: TGTGCCAGCAGCCCCGTTATTGTAGGGGGCTATGGCTACACCTTC. Translating gives CASSPVIVGGYGYTF.

The chain employs TRBV6-2 or TRBV6-3 and TRBJ2-5; D unresolved. Per the germline V gene, CDR1 is MNHEY and CDR2 is SVGEGT. The CDR3 has 15 residues. Trimming took off 2 bases at V and 5 bases at J, with 15 bases between the two ends. The CDR3 sequence is CASSYLGGVQETQYF. CDR3 nucleotides: TGTGCCAGCAGTTACCTAGGTGGCGTCCAGGAGACCCAGTACTTC.

The chain couples TRBV16 to TRBJ1-1; no clear D. The germline V gene encodes CDR1 KGHSY and CDR2 FQNENV. Trimming shortened V by 4 bases and J by 4 bases, and 13 bases separated the two germline ends. The CDR3 has 14 amino acids. DNA for the CDR3: TGTGCCAGCAGCCGACTCAAGACGGCCACTGAAGCTTTCTTT. Amino acids: CASSRLKTATEAFF.

The chain carries TRBV9 and TRBJ2-1; 7 bases map to TRBD1. This CDR3 contains 14 residues. V was clipped by 4 bases and J by 6 bases; unmatched bases: 7. CDR1 and CDR2 (germline): SGDLS, YYNGEE. Here the CDR3 DNA reads TGTGCCAGCAGCAGGAGACAGGGTGTCAATGAGCAGTTCTTC. It specifies CASSRRQGVNEQFF.

The CDR3 region is CASSSSGASSYNEQFF. In DNA, the CDR3 is TGTGCCAGCAGTTCTAGCGGGGCTAGCTCCTACAATGAGCAGTTCTTC. The chain is built from TRBV28 and TRBJ2-1; 9 positions agree with TRBD2. The CDR3 totals 16 residues. In germline, CDR1 is MDHEN, CDR2 SYDVKM. V gave up 4 bases and J gave up 0 bases; unmatched junction bases: 4.

V and J are TRBV28 and TRBJ2-5; possibly TRBD1 for D (6 bases). CDR1 and CDR2 from the germline V gene are MDHEN and SYDVKM. The CDR3 covers 16 residues. V lost 6 bases to trimming and J lost 4 bases, with 21 bases between them. The CDR3 nucleotides are TGTGCCAGCAGCCCAAGATACAGGGAAAAGGGAGAGACCCAGTACTTC. Encoded protein: CASSPRYREKGETQYF.

The V and J genes are TRBV12-3 or TRBV12-4 and TRBJ2-4, with 7 bases identical to TRBD1. This CDR3 has 13 residues. V was clipped by 4 bases and J by 4 bases; unmatched bases: 1. The CDR3 protein is CASSWDSKNIQYF. As DNA, the CDR3 is TGTGCCAGCAGTTGGGACAGTAAAAACATTCAGTACTTC.

This chain joins TRBV18 and TRBJ2-3; 8 bases are a match to TRBD1. The germline gives CDR1 KGHSH, CDR2 LQKENI. The CDR3 length is 18 residues. The ends lost 5 bases at V and 1 base at J; junction bases unmatched: 14. The CDR3 DNA sequence: TGTGCCAGCTCATCCGACAGGGGAGGTAAACCGGGCACAGATACGCAGTATTTT. Amino acid sequence: CASSSDRGGKPGTDTQYF.